These 5 T cell receptor beta chains share one sample of origin, sequenced in a study of OX40 agonist ivuxolimab in advanced cancers. The repertoire was sequenced with immunoSEQ multiplex PCR; TCRdb's copy has only in-frame clones and lacks some. The repertoire holds about 19,000 clones, 86% seen once, with about 14% in the top ten. Sequencing used CD4+ or CD8+ T cells sorted from blood, obtained in a trial of the OX40 agonist ivuxolimab. The receptors here all came from an adult with an advanced solid tumor such as melanoma, head and neck, liver or kidney cancer.

The chain employs TRBV21-1 and TRBJ1-5. TRBV21-1 is a known pseudogene. The CDR3 is 15 residues long. CDR3 loop: CASSREYQAGQPQHF. CDR3 sequence (DNA): TGTGCCAGCAGCAGGGAGTACCAGGCCGGCCAGCCCCAGCATTTT.

This chain uses TRBV27 with TRBJ1-2, with 8 bases fitting TRBD1. Losses at the gene ends were 5 bases for V and 6 bases for J; bases not matched to a gene: 11. Germline V lookup: CDR1 MNHEY, CDR2 SMNVEV (reference sequence). This CDR3 region has 15 residues. The CDR3 here is CASSVLGDRFHGYTF. As DNA, the CDR3 is TGTGCCAGCAGTGTACTTGGGGACAGGTTTCATGGCTACACCTTC.

The gene calls are TRBV30 and TRBJ2-7; D perhaps matches TRBD1 (7 bases). From germline, CDR1 is GTSNPN and CDR2 SVGIG (reference sequence). Trimming took off 0 bases at V and 3 bases at J, with 12 bases between the two ends. CDR3 size: 14 residues. The DNA for the CDR3 is TGTGCCTGGAGTGTACTGCAGGGGGGCTACGAGCAGTACTTC. Translation: CAWSVLQGGYEQYF.

The chain carries TRBV11-1 and TRBJ1-1; 7 nucleotides line up with TRBD1. Germline V gives CDR1 SGHAT, CDR2 FQDESV (reference sequence). Trimming took 3 bases from V and 4 from J; bases not matched to a gene: 8. The CDR3 is 15 residues long. The DNA of the CDR3 is TGTGCCAGCAGCTTGCAGGGGGAGATTTTCACTGAAGCTTTCTTT. It encodes CASSLQGEIFTEAFF.

The chain carries TRBV19 and TRBJ1-2; D is perhaps TRBD1 (5 bases). This CDR3 spans 15 amino acids. The V end lost 4 bases, the J end lost 2 bases, and 14 bases lay between the germline ends. The germline gives CDR1 LNHDA, CDR2 SQIVND (reference sequence). CDR3 bases: TGTGCCAGTAGTACCCGGGACGGGTGGAACTATGGCTACACCTTC. Its protein product is CASSTRDGWNYGYTF.